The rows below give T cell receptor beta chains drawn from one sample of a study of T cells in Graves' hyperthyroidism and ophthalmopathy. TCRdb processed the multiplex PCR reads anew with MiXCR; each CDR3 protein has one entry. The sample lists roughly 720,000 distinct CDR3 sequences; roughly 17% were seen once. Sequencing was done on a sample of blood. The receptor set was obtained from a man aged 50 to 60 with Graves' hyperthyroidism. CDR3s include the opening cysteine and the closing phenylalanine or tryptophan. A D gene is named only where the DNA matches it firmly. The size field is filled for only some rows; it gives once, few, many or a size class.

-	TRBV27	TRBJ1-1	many	CASSPQRASTTEAFF	TGTGCCAGCAGTCCTCAGAGGGCCAGTACCACTGAAGCTTTCTTT
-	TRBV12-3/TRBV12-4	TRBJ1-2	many	CASTLTGRGFGYTF	TGTGCCAGCACCTTGACGGGGCGCGGATTTGGCTACACCTTC
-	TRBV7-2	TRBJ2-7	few	CASTQTGPEGEQYF	TGTGCCAGCACCCAGACGGGACCCGAGGGCGAGCAGTACTTC
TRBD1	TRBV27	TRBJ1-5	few	CASTDREKGNQPQHF	TGTGCCAGCACTGACAGGGAGAAGGGCAATCAGCCCCAGCATTTT
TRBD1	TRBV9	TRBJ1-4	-	CASSNAGTGDEKLFF	TGTGCCAGCAGCAACGCAGGGACAGGAGACGAAAAACTGTTTTTT
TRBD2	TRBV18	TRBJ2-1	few	CASSPPGLAGNYEQFF	TGTGCCAGCTCTCCACCGGGACTAGCGGGAAATTATGAGCAGTTCTTC
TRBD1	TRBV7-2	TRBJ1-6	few	CASSLLWDRGNSPLHF	TGTGCCAGCAGCTTACTTTGGGACAGGGGTAATTCACCCCTCCACTTT
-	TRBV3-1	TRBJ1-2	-	CASSQGVGRLNSYGYTF	TGTGCCAGCAGCCAAGGAGTCGGACGTTTAAATAGCTATGGCTACACCTTC
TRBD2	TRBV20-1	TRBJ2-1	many	CSAREEAGVIYNEQFF	TGCAGTGCTAGAGAAGAGGCGGGAGTCATCTACAATGAGCAGTTCTTC
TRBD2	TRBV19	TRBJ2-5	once	CASRASGRETQYF	TGTGCCAGTAGGGCTAGCGGGAGAGAGACCCAGTACTTC
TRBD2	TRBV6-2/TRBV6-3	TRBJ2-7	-	CASSSPGTRDHEQYF	TGTGCCAGCAGTTCCCCCGGGACTAGAGACCACGAGCAGTACTTC
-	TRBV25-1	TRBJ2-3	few	CASSEAQGGTDTQYF	TGTGCCAGCAGTGAAGCGCAGGGAGGCACAGATACGCAGTATTTT
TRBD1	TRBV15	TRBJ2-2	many	CATSGKGAVTGELFF	TGTGCCACCAGCGGGAAGGGGGCGGTCACCGGGGAGCTGTTTTTT
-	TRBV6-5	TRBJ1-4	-	CASSYSTVLGGATNEKLFF	TGTGCCAGCAGTTACTCGACGGTCCTTGGGGGAGCAACTAATGAAAAACTGTTTTTT
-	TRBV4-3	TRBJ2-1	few	CASSQDDPGPDYNEQFF	TGCGCCAGCAGCCAAGATGACCCCGGACCAGACTACAATGAGCAGTTCTTC
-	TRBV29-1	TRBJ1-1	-	CSVAAGPEAFF	TGCAGCGTTGCGGCCGGCCCTGAAGCTTTCTTT
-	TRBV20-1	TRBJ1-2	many	CSARKGGSVYGYTF	TGCAGTGCTAGAAAGGGAGGGTCGGTCTATGGCTACACCTTC
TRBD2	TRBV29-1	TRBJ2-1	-	CSVEDLGASGSAVNEQFF	TGCAGCGTTGAAGATCTTGGGGCTAGCGGGAGCGCGGTAAATGAGCAGTTCTTC
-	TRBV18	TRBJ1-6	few	CASSPNVGAGSPLHF	TGTGCCAGCTCACCAAACGTAGGAGCCGGTTCACCCCTCCACTTT
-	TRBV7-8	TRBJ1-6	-	CASSLEIFTDSPLHF	TGTGCCAGCAGCTTAGAAATTTTTACAGATTCACCCCTCCACTTT
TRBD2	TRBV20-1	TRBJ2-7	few	CSARAASGRSTYEQYF	TGCAGTGCTAGAGCGGCTAGCGGGAGGTCTACCTACGAGCAGTACTTC